These T cell receptor beta chains were read from a single sample in a study of cytomegalovirus exposure and HLA in healthy donors. This table comes from immunoSEQ multiplex PCR, and its TCRdb copy is limited to in-frame clones, with some not included. The table records about 110,000 clones, around 90% of them present only once. Sequences were obtained from PBMCs. These receptor sequences come from a woman between 18 and 29 years old in good health and CMV-seronegative. Each CDR3 is given with its conserved first and last residue. The order of the fields is CDR3 protein, CDR3 DNA, V gene, D gene, clone size, J gene. The D gene is left open where the match is weak. The listing skips clone size in some rows; elsewhere it reads once, few, many or a size class.

CDR3: CASRGTGNTEAFF
DNA: TGTGCCAGCCGGGGGACAGGGAACACTGAAGCTTTCTTT
V: TRBV7-6
D: TRBD1
size: -
J: TRBJ1-1

CDR3: CASLALGGAYEQYF
DNA: TGTGCCAGCCTCGCATTAGGAGGGGCCTACGAGCAGTACTTC
V: TRBV28
D: -
size: -
J: TRBJ2-7

CDR3: CASSLDREKLFF
DNA: TGTGCCAGCAGCTTAGACCGGGAAAAACTGTTTTTT
V: TRBV11-2
D: -
size: few
J: TRBJ1-4

CDR3: CASSVTLGGTEAFF
DNA: TGTGCCAGCAGTGTCACACTTGGCGGCACTGAAGCTTTCTTT
V: TRBV6-1
D: -
size: -
J: TRBJ1-1

CDR3: CASIGPSEAFF
DNA: TGTGCCAGCATCGGTCCCTCTGAAGCTTTCTTT
V: TRBV27
D: -
size: -
J: TRBJ1-1

CDR3: CASSVGGRDEQFF
DNA: TGTGCCAGCAGCGTAGGCGGGAGGGATGAGCAGTTCTTC
V: TRBV9
D: TRBD2
size: -
J: TRBJ2-1

CDR3: CAWSRTGDTYNEQFF
DNA: TGTGCCTGGAGTCGGACAGGGGATACCTACAATGAGCAGTTCTTC
V: TRBV30
D: TRBD1
size: -
J: TRBJ2-1

CDR3: CATREPFNYGYTF
DNA: TGCGCCACCCGCGAGCCATTTAACTATGGCTACACCTTC
V: TRBV5-1
D: -
size: -
J: TRBJ1-2

CDR3: CSVEGGFRRTEAFF
DNA: TGCAGCGTTGAGGGAGGGTTTCGCAGGACTGAAGCTTTCTTT
V: TRBV29-1
D: -
size: -
J: TRBJ1-1

CDR3: CASSFRDRGMVYGYTF
DNA: TGTGCCAGCTCCTTTAGGGACAGGGGAATGGTCTATGGCTACACCTTC
V: TRBV28
D: TRBD1
size: -
J: TRBJ1-2

CDR3: CATSWDRAQETQYF
DNA: TGTGCCACTTCCTGGGACAGAGCCCAAGAGACCCAGTACTTC
V: TRBV15
D: TRBD1
size: -
J: TRBJ2-5

CDR3: CAWVRGFLSSGANVLTF
DNA: TGTGCCTGGGTCCGGGGTTTTTTAAGCTCTGGGGCCAACGTCCTGACTTTC
V: TRBV30
D: -
size: -
J: TRBJ2-6

CDR3: CASSLSRRQETQYF
DNA: TGTGCCAGCAGTTTATCGAGGAGACAAGAGACCCAGTACTTC
V: TRBV27
D: -
size: -
J: TRBJ2-5

CDR3: CASSSEQGELGELFF
DNA: TGTGCCAGCAGTTCGGAACAGGGAGAACTCGGGGAGCTGTTTTTT
V: TRBV2
D: -
size: -
J: TRBJ2-2

CDR3: CARKDAGVDQPQHF
DNA: TGTGCCAGGAAGGACGCGGGGGTCGATCAGCCCCAGCATTTT
V: TRBV27
D: -
size: -
J: TRBJ1-5

CDR3: CASSSNTGELFF
DNA: TGTGCCAGCAGTTCTAACACCGGGGAGCTGTTTTTT
V: TRBV27
D: -
size: -
J: TRBJ2-2

CDR3: CASSMTTGRGSYEQYF
DNA: TGTGCCAGTAGTATGACGACTGGCAGGGGATCCTACGAGCAGTACTTC
V: TRBV19
D: -
size: -
J: TRBJ2-7

CDR3: CATSQGTARSYEQYF
DNA: TGTGCCACCAGCCAAGGGACAGCTCGTTCCTACGAGCAGTACTTC
V: TRBV15
D: TRBD1
size: -
J: TRBJ2-7

CDR3: CASSYSGMGNTGELFF
DNA: TGTGCCAGCAGCTACTCAGGGATGGGTAACACCGGGGAGCTGTTTTTT
V: TRBV5-6
D: -
size: -
J: TRBJ2-2

CDR3: CASSYGQSSYNEQFF
DNA: TGTGCCAGCAGTTACGGACAGAGTTCCTACAATGAGCAGTTCTTC
V: TRBV6-6
D: -
size: once
J: TRBJ2-1

CDR3: CASSPQRGEKLFF
DNA: TGTGCCAGCAGCCCCCAAAGGGGTGAAAAACTGTTTTTT
V: TRBV7-9
D: -
size: -
J: TRBJ1-4

CDR3: CSVQGATYEQYF
DNA: TGCAGCGTCCAGGGCGCGACCTACGAGCAGTACTTC
V: TRBV29-1
D: -
size: -
J: TRBJ2-7

CDR3: CATVAGLGNEQFF
DNA: TGTGCCACGGTAGCGGGACTGGGGAATGAGCAGTTCTTC
V: TRBV7-8
D: TRBD2
size: -
J: TRBJ2-1

CDR3: CASSLGGTDYGYTF
DNA: TGCGCCAGCAGCTTGGGGGGGACAGACTATGGCTACACCTTC
V: TRBV5-1
D: TRBD1
size: -
J: TRBJ1-2

CDR3: CASSLQGSAYGYTF
DNA: TGTGCCAGCAGCTTGCAGGGATCTGCCTATGGCTACACCTTC
V: TRBV5-4
D: -
size: few
J: TRBJ1-2

CDR3: CASSLNWNTEAFF
DNA: TGTGCCAGCAGTTTAAACTGGAACACTGAAGCTTTCTTT
V: TRBV27
D: -
size: -
J: TRBJ1-1

CDR3: CASSTPEGTDTQYF
DNA: TGTGCCAGCAGTACACCGGAGGGGACAGATACGCAGTATTTT
V: TRBV28
D: -
size: -
J: TRBJ2-3

CDR3: CASRQGAMADTQYF
DNA: TGTGCCAGCCGACAGGGGGCGATGGCAGATACGCAGTATTTT
V: TRBV2
D: TRBD1
size: -
J: TRBJ2-3

CDR3: CASRGLAGGVPFF
DNA: TGTGCCAGCAGGGGACTAGCGGGAGGTGTTCCGTTCTTC
V: TRBV27
D: TRBD2
size: -
J: TRBJ2-1

CDR3: CARTAAYEQYF
DNA: TGTGCCAGGACAGCAGCCTACGAGCAGTACTTC
V: TRBV21-1
D: -
size: -
J: TRBJ2-7

CDR3: CASSAGRGLGNTIYF
DNA: TGTGCCAGCAGCGCCGGGAGGGGGCTTGGAAACACCATATATTTT
V: TRBV7-2
D: TRBD1
size: -
J: TRBJ1-3

CDR3: CASSFGPAGVSGELFF
DNA: TGCGCCAGCAGCTTCGGCCCGGCAGGGGTTTCCGGGGAGCTGTTTTTT
V: TRBV5-1
D: -
size: -
J: TRBJ2-2

CDR3: CATSRVRQEKLFF
DNA: TGTGCCACCAGCAGAGTTAGACAGGAAAAACTGTTTTTT
V: TRBV15
D: -
size: few
J: TRBJ1-4

CDR3: CASRPRGGELFF
DNA: TGTGCCAGTAGGCCTAGAGGCGGGGAGCTGTTTTTT
V: TRBV19
D: -
size: -
J: TRBJ2-2

CDR3: CASQPEGAYEQYF
DNA: TGTGCCAGTCAACCCGAGGGAGCGTACGAGCAGTACTTC
V: TRBV19
D: -
size: -
J: TRBJ2-7

CDR3: CASSPSYGELFF
DNA: TGTGCCAGCAGCCCCAGTTACGGGGAGCTGTTTTTT
V: TRBV7-2
D: -
size: -
J: TRBJ2-2

CDR3: CASSQGSAGDSYEQYF
DNA: TGCGCCAGCAGCCAGGGGTCCGCAGGGGACTCCTACGAGCAGTACTTC
V: TRBV4-3
D: -
size: -
J: TRBJ2-7

CDR3: CASSLWGRGDNQPQHF
DNA: TGTGCCAGCAGTTTATGGGGCAGGGGTGACAATCAGCCCCAGCATTTT
V: TRBV28
D: -
size: -
J: TRBJ1-5

CDR3: CASSLAAGVFNEQFF
DNA: TGCGCCAGCAGCTTGGCAGCGGGGGTTTTCAATGAGCAGTTCTTC
V: TRBV5-1
D: TRBD2
size: once
J: TRBJ2-1

CDR3: CASSSNYRDRDVDTQYF
DNA: TGTGCCAGCAGCTCTAACTACCGGGACAGGGATGTAGATACGCAGTATTTT
V: TRBV11-1
D: TRBD1
size: -
J: TRBJ2-3

CDR3: CASSEIAGGLGGLVEQFF
DNA: TGTGCCAGCAGTGAAATAGCGGGAGGACTGGGTGGGTTGGTTGAGCAGTTCTTC
V: TRBV2
D: TRBD2
size: -
J: TRBJ2-1

CDR3: CASSLGQVSYEQYF
DNA: TGTGCCAGCAGCTTAGGGCAGGTCTCCTACGAGCAGTACTTC
V: TRBV7-9
D: -
size: -
J: TRBJ2-7

CDR3: CASSEVGERELFF
DNA: TGTGCCAGCAGTGAAGTTGGAGAACGGGAGCTGTTTTTT
V: TRBV6-1
D: -
size: once
J: TRBJ2-2

CDR3: CASSYSTAGLFGGYTF
DNA: TGTGCCAGCAGTTACTCGACAGCGGGGCTCTTTGGGGGCTACACCTTC
V: TRBV6-6
D: -
size: -
J: TRBJ1-2

CDR3: CASSRERGKTYNEQFF
DNA: TGTGCCAGCAGCCGTGAGCGGGGGAAAACCTACAATGAGCAGTTCTTC
V: TRBV5-4
D: TRBD2
size: -
J: TRBJ2-1

CDR3: CASQTGSIGEQFF
DNA: TGTGCCAGTCAGACAGGTTCCATAGGTGAGCAGTTCTTC
V: TRBV6-5
D: -
size: -
J: TRBJ2-1

CDR3: CASSQDSNSQGEKLFF
DNA: TGTGCCAGCAGCCAAGATTCGAACAGCCAGGGTGAAAAACTGTTTTTT
V: TRBV4-2
D: -
size: few
J: TRBJ1-4

CDR3: CASSLTWTSGIWTYEQYF
DNA: TGTGCCAGCAGTTTAACCTGGACTAGCGGGATTTGGACCTACGAGCAGTACTTC
V: TRBV27
D: TRBD2
size: -
J: TRBJ2-7

CDR3: CASSRLYNEQFF
DNA: TGTGCCAGCAGCCGCCTATACAATGAGCAGTTCTTC
V: TRBV14
D: -
size: -
J: TRBJ2-1

CDR3: CASSLFRGTSGEETQYF
DNA: TGTGCCAGCAGCTTGTTTCGTGGGACTAGCGGGGAGGAGACCCAGTACTTC
V: TRBV5-6
D: TRBD2
size: -
J: TRBJ2-5

CDR3: CASSLDPGLAGVTDTQYF
DNA: TGCGCCAGCAGCTTAGACCCGGGACTAGCGGGAGTAACAGATACGCAGTATTTT
V: TRBV5-1
D: TRBD2
size: -
J: TRBJ2-3

CDR3: CASSSHFGGDTQYF
DNA: TGTGCCAGCAGTTCCCATTTCGGGGGAGATACGCAGTATTTT
V: TRBV28
D: -
size: once
J: TRBJ2-3

CDR3: CASSFSGRGNEQFF
DNA: TGTGCCAGCAGCTTTAGCGGGAGGGGTAATGAGCAGTTCTTC
V: TRBV5-5
D: TRBD2
size: once
J: TRBJ2-1

CDR3: CASRRGVAGGYVGYTF
DNA: TGTGCCAGCAGAAGGGGAGTGGCAGGGGGCTACGTGGGCTACACCTTC
V: TRBV28
D: TRBD1
size: -
J: TRBJ1-2

CDR3: CASSLSFPGNTIYF
DNA: TGTGCCAGCAGCTTATCCTTTCCTGGAAACACCATATATTTT
V: TRBV7-9
D: -
size: -
J: TRBJ1-3

CDR3: CASSQAQGWYEQYF
DNA: TGTGCCAGCAGCCAAGCTCAGGGCTGGTACGAGCAGTACTTC
V: TRBV14
D: -
size: -
J: TRBJ2-7

CDR3: CAWSMVLEDEQFF
DNA: TGTGCCTGGAGTATGGTTCTAGAGGATGAGCAGTTCTTC
V: TRBV30
D: -
size: -
J: TRBJ2-1

CDR3: CASSPRTLSSYNEQFF
DNA: TGTGCCAGCAGCCCACGGACATTGAGCTCCTACAATGAGCAGTTCTTC
V: TRBV6-6
D: -
size: -
J: TRBJ2-1

CDR3: CASSQFTYEQYF
DNA: TGCGCCAGCAGTCAATTCACCTACGAGCAGTACTTC
V: TRBV23-1
D: -
size: -
J: TRBJ2-7

CDR3: CASSLAYGTYEQYF
DNA: TGTGCCAGCAGCCTAGCATACGGGACCTACGAGCAGTACTTC
V: TRBV14
D: -
size: -
J: TRBJ2-7